This T cell receptor beta chain was sequenced during a study of response to subunit inactivated influenza vaccine. TCRdb re-called the RT-PCR reads with MiXCR, one entry per CDR3 protein. The table lists around 710,000 distinct CDR3 sequences, around 13% of them singletons. There are 12 residues in the CDR3. Trimming pared 6 bases from V and 4 bases from J, leaving 7 bases between. Germline V CDR1 and CDR2: MNHEY, SVGEGT. This TCR came from a man aged 45-65 years who received an inactivated influenza vaccine. The V call is TRBV6-2 or TRBV6-3, the J call TRBJ2-1; D ambiguous. The sequencing here drew on PBMCs from blood, taken less than 15 days before vaccination. The CDR3 DNA is TGTGCCAGCAGGGACCTATACAATGAGCAGTTCTTC. It is translated as CASRDLYNEQFF.